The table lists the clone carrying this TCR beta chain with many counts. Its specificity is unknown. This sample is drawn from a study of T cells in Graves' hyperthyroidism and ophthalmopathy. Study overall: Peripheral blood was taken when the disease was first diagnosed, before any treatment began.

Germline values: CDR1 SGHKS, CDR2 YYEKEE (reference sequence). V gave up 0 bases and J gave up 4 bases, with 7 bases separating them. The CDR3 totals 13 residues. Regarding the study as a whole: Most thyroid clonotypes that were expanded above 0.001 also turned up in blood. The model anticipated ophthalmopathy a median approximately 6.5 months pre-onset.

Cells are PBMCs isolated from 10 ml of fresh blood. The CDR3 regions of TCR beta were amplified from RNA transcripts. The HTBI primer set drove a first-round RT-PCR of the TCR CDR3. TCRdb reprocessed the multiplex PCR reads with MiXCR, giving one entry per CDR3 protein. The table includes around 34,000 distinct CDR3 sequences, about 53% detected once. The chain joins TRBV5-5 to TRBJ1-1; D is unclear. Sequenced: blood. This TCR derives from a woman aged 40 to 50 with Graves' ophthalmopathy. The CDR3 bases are TGTGCCAGCAGCTTGGGTTCAGTCACTGAAGCTTTCTTT. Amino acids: CASSLGSVTEAFF.